The source of this T cell receptor (beta chain) is a study of control samples from healthy donors and cancer patients. The table came from immunoSEQ multiplex PCR; TCRdb's copy has only in-frame clones and leaves some out. The table lists under 200,000 clones, approximately 86% of them singletons. V trimming: 4 bases; J trimming: 6 bases; junction bases outside the gene matches: 12. The germline V gene encodes CDR1 KGHSH and CDR2 LQKENI. The CDR3 is 16 amino acids. Sequencing used blood. The receptor was derived from a woman in her twenties or thirties in good health. The chain has TRBV18 and TRBJ1-2, with TRBD1 matching 9 bases. CDR3 amino acids: CASSRTTTGTGHGYTF. CDR3 DNA sequence: TGTGCCAGCTCACGAACTACAACCGGGACAGGGCATGGCTACACCTTC.